The clone carrying this T cell receptor (beta chain) was seen only a few times. Its antigen is as yet unknown. These data belong to a study of T-cell memory formation after mild COVID-19. TCRdb re-derived calls from the 5' RACE reads in MiXCR, one entry per CDR3 protein. Of more than 25,000 distinct CDR3 sequences listed, around 15% are singletons. Overall study findings and caveats: CD4+ bias marked clones expanding day 15 to 37, unlike balanced contracting clones.

Sequenced material: PBMCs or a T cell subset sorted from them (not recorded which). The clonotype was recovered from an adult who had mild COVID-19 (a few samples of this study predate the infection). Cell type and time point are not known.

The CDR3 sequence: CASSSTDGTASGNTIYF. The CDR3 DNA follows: TGTGCCAGCAGCTCAACGGACGGGACAGCCTCTGGAAACACCATATATTTT. The rearrangement uses TRBV7-9 and TRBJ1-3; 7 nucleotides agree with TRBD1. Germline assignment: CDR1 SEHNR and CDR2 FQNEAQ (reference sequence). The CDR3 loop spans 17 amino acids. V dropped 4 bases and J dropped 0; count of bases not matched to a gene: 9.